These T cell receptor beta chains were read from a single sample in a study of blood T cell repertoires in COVID-19. Profiling relied on immunoSEQ multiplex PCR, and the TCRdb table lists in-frame clones only, not all of them. The sample carries hundreds of thousands of clones, 70% to 90% recorded once. The sample consisted of peripheral blood. These receptors were taken from a man in his fifties with active or convalescent COVID-19. CDR3s leave out the opening cysteine and the closing phenylalanine or tryptophan. Fields, in order: V gene, clone size, J gene, CDR3 protein. A row's size may be missing; if present it is once, few, many or a size class.

>TRBV10-1|.|TRBJ2-3
ASSEPSGWIVSGRRITTDTQY
>TRBV30|.|TRBJ1-1
AWSPVGQGRTEAF
>TRBV7-3|.|TRBJ2-7
ASSPTRDSYEQY
>TRBV10-2|.|TRBJ1-1
ASSAGNTEAF
>TRBV5-8|once|TRBJ2-5
ASSQGGSGAETQY
>TRBV4-2|.|TRBJ2-3
ASSQDPSGSDTQY
>TRBV15|.|TRBJ2-2
ATSRGLAGHTGELF
>TRBV12-3/TRBV12-4|.|TRBJ1-5
ASSRTIQPQH
>TRBV30|.|TRBJ2-1
AWRRAGGNEQF
>TRBV24-1|.|TRBJ2-1
ATSDLPPYNEQF
>TRBV7-7|.|TRBJ1-2
ASSLKGQGGYT
>TRBV5-1|.|TRBJ1-3
ASSTQGGAGNTIY
>TRBV6-1|.|TRBJ1-2
ASSEAMGQPSYGYT
>TRBV27|few|TRBJ2-6
GTSGRSQSGANVLT
>TRBV5-1|.|TRBJ2-3
ASSSQGEGTDTQY
>TRBV2|.|TRBJ2-3
ASSDLEDRTDTQY
>TRBV5-1|.|TRBJ1-2
ASSLIDRAGHGYT
>TRBV5-1|.|TRBJ1-3
ASSLIAGTSGNTIY
>TRBV19|.|TRBJ2-7
ASSIGGTLKLHEQY
>TRBV27|.|TRBJ1-2
ASSLTGDYGYT
>TRBV30|.|TRBJ1-3
AWSRGAGNTIY
>TRBV5-4|.|TRBJ2-3
ASSLAGGDTQY
>TRBV29-1|.|TRBJ2-3
SVGTRGETDTQY
>TRBV6-2/TRBV6-3|.|TRBJ2-7
ASSSAYEQY
>TRBV30|.|TRBJ2-7
AWSPLGTGLPEQY
>TRBV11-2|few|TRBJ2-3
ASSLDSGSYGTQY
>TRBV5-4|.|TRBJ2-5
ASSSEVQGGQY
>TRBV19|.|TRBJ1-1
ASSTRGGTEAF